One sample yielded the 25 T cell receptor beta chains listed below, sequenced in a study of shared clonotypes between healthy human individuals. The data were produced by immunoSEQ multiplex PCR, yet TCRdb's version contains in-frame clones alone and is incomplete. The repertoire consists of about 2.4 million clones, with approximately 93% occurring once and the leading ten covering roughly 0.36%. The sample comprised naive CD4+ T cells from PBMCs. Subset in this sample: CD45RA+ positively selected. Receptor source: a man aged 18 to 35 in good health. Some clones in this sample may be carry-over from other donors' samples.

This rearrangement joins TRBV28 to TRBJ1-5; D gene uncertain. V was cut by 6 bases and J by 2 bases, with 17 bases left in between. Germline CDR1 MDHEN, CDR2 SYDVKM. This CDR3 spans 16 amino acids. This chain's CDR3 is CASRPTRGIGNQPQHF. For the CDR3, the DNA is TGTGCCAGCAGGCCGACCCGCGGGATCGGCAATCAGCCCCAGCATTTT.

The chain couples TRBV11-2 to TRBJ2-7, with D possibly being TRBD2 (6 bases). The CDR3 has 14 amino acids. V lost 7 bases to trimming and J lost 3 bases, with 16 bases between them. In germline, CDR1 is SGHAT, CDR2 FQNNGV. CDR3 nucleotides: TGTGCCAGCACTAGGCCAAGAGCGGGCTACGAGCAGTACTTC. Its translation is CASTRPRAGYEQYF.

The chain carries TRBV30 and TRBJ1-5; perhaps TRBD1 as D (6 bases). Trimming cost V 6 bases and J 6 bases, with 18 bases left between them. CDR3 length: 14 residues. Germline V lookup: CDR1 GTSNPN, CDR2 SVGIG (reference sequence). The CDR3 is CACGKTGYGQPQHF. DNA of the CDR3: TGTGCCTGCGGTAAAACAGGGTACGGTCAGCCCCAGCATTTT.

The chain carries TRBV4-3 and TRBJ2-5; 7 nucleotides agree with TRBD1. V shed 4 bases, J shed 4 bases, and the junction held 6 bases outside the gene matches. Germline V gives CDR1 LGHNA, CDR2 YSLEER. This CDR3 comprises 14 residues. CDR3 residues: CASSRDRAIETQYF. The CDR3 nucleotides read TGCGCCAGCAGCCGAGACAGGGCGATAGAGACCCAGTACTTC.

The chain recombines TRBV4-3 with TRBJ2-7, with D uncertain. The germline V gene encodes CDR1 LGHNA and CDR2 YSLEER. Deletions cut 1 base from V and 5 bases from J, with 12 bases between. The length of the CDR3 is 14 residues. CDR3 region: CASSQGVGPNEQYF. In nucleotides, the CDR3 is TGCGCCAGCAGCCAAGGTGTCGGGCCCAACGAGCAGTACTTC.

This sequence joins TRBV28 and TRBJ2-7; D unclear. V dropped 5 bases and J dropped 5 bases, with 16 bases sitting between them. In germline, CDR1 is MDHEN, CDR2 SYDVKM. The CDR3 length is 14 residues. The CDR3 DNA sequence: TGTGCCAGCAGTCCCTCCTGGTGGTCCGACGAGCAGTACTTC. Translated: CASSPSWWSDEQYF.

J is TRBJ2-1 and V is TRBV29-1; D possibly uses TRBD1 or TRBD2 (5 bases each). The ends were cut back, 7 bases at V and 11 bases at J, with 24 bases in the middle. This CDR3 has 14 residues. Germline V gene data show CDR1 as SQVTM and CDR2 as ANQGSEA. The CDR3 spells CSAEGIARATQQFF. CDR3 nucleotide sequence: TGCAGCGCCGAGGGGATAGCTCGAGCCACCCAGCAGTTCTTC.

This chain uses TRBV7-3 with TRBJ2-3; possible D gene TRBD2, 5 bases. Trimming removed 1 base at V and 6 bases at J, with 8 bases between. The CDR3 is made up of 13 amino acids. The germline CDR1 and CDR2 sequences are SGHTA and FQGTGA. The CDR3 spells CASSLRGYDTQYF. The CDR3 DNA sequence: TGTGCCAGCAGCTTAAGAGGGTACGATACGCAGTATTTT.

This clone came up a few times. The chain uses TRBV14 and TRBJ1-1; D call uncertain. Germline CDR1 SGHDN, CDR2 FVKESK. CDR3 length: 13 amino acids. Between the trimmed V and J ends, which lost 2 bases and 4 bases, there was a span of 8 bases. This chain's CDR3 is CASSQSPRTEAFF. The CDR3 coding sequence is TGTGCCAGCAGCCAATCCCCTCGCACTGAAGCTTTCTTT.

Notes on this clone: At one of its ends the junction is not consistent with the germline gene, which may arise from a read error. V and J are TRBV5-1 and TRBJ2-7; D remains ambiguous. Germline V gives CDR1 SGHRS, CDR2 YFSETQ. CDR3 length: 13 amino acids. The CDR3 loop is CASSLAGVSRISF. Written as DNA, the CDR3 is TGCGCCAGCAGCTTGGCCGGCGTGTCGAGGATCTCCTTC.

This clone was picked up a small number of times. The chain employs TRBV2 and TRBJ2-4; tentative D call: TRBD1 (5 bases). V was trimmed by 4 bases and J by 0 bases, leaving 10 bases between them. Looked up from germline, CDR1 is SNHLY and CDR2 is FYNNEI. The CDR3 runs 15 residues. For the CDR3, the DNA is TGTGCCAGCAGTGGGAACAGGCTAGCCAAAAACATTCAGTACTTC. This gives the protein CASSGNRLAKNIQYF.

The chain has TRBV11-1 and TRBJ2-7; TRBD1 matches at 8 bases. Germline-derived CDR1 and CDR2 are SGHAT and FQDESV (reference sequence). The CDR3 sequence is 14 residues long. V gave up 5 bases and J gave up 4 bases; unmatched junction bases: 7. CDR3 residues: CASSPGQGGYEQYF. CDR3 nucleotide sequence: TGTGCCAGCAGCCCCGGACAGGGAGGATACGAGCAGTACTTC. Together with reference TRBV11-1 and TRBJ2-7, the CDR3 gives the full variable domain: EAEVAQSPRYKITEKSQAVAFWCDPISGHATLYWYRQILGQGPELLVQFQDESVVDDSQLPKDRFSAERLKGVDSTLKIQPAELGDSAMYLCASSPGQGGYEQYFGPGTRLTVT.

Here the CDR3 reads CASSLTGDPGELFF. The CDR3 DNA sequence: TGTGCCAGCAGTCTGACAGGAGATCCCGGGGAGCTGTTTTTT. The rearrangement joins TRBV28 to TRBJ2-2; tentatively, D is TRBD1 (6 bases). Trimming removed 5 bases from V and 6 bases from J, with 13 bases in between. The CDR3 loop spans 14 amino acids. Germline V lookup: CDR1 MDHEN, CDR2 SYDVKM. Full variable domain (rest looked up from reference TRBV28 and TRBJ2-2): DVKVTQSSRYLVKRTGEKVFLECVQDMDHENMFWYRQDPGLGLRLIYFSYDVKMKEKGDIPEGYSVSREKKERFSLILESASTNQTSMYLCASSLTGDPGELFFGEGSRLTVL.

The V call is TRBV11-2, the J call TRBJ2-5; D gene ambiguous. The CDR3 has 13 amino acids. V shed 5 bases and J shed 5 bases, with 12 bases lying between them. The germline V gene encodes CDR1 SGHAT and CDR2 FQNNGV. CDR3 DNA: TGTGCCAGCAGCCCTCGGGTCGGGGAGACCCAGTACTTC. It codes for CASSPRVGETQYF.

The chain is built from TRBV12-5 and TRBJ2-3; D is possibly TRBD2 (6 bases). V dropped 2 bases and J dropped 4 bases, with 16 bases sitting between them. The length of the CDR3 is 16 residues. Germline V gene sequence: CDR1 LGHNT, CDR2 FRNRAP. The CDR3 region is CASGLRSGGEADTQYF. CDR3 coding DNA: TGTGCTAGTGGTTTGAGGTCCGGGGGTGAGGCAGATACGCAGTATTTT.

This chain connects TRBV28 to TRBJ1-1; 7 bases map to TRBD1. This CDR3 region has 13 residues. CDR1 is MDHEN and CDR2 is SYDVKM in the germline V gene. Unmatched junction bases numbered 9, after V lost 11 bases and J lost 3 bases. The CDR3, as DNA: TGTGCCCGTAGGGGGCCTCAGGACACTGAAGCTTTCTTT. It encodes CARRGPQDTEAFF. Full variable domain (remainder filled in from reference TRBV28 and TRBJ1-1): DVKVTQSSRYLVKRTGEKVFLECVQDMDHENMFWYRQDPGLGLRLIYFSYDVKMKEKGDIPEGYSVSREKKERFSLILESASTNQTSMYLCARRGPQDTEAFFGQGTRLTVV.

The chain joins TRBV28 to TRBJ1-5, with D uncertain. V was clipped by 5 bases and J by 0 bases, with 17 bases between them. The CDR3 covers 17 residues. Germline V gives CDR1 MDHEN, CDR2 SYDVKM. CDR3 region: CASSIQTGMYSNQPQHF. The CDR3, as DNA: TGTGCCAGCAGTATCCAAACGGGAATGTATAGCAATCAGCCCCAGCATTTT.

CDR3 region: CASSRFREGGEQYF. The CDR3 DNA follows: TGCGCCAGCAGTCGGTTCCGGGAAGGCGGGGAGCAGTACTTC. This chain links TRBV5-1 with TRBJ2-7; a possible D gene is TRBD2 (5 bases). Germline V gives CDR1 SGHRS, CDR2 YFSETQ. V shed 5 bases and J shed 7 bases, with 19 bases lying between them. The CDR3 length is 14 residues.

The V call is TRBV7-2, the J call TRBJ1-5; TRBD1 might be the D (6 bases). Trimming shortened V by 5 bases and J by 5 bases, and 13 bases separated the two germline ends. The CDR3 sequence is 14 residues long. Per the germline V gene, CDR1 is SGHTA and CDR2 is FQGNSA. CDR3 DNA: TGTGCCAGCAGCACTTACCACAGGGATCAGCCCCAGCATTTT. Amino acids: CASSTYHRDQPQHF.

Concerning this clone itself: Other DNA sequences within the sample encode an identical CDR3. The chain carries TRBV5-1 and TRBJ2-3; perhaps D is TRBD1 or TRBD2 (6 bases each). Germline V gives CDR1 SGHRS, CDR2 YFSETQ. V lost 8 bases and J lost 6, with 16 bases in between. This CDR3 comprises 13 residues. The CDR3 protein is CASSQGGADTQYF. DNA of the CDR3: TGCGCCAGTTCACAGGGCGGGGCGGATACGCAGTATTTT.

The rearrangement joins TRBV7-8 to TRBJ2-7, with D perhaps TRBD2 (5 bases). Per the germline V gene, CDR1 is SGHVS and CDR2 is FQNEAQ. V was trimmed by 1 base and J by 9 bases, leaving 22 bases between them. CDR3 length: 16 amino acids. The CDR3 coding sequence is TGTGCCAGCAGCTTAGAGGGTTCGGGGATCGGGGTCGGGCAGTACTTC. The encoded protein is CASSLEGSGIGVGQYF.

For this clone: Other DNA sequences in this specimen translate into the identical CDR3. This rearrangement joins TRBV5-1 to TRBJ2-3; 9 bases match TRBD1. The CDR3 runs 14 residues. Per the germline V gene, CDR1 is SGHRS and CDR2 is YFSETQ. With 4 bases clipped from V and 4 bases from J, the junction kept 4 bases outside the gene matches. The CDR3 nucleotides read TGCGCCAGCAGCCCGGGACAGGGTGCAGATACGCAGTATTTT. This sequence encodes CASSPGQGADTQYF.

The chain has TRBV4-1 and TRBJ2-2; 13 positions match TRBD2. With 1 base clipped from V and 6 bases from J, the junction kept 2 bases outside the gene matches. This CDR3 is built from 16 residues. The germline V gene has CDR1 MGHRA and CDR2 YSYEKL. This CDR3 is CASSQAGLAGAGELFF. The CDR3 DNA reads TGCGCCAGCAGCCAAGCCGGACTAGCGGGAGCCGGGGAGCTGTTTTTT.

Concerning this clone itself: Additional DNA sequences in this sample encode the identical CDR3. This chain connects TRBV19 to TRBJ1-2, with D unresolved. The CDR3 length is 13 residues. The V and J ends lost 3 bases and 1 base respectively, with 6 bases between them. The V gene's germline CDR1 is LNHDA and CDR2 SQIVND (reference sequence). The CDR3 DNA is TGTGCCAGTAGTATTAACAGTAACTATGGCTACACCTTC. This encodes CASSINSNYGYTF.

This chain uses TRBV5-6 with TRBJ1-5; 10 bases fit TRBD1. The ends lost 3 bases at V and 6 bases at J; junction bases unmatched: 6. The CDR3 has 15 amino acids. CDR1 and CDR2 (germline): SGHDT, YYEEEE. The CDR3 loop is CASSSLRTGGQPQHF. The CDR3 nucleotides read TGTGCCAGCAGCTCATTAAGGACAGGGGGTCAGCCCCAGCATTTT. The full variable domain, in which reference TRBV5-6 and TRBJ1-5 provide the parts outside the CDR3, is DAGVTQSPTHLIKTRGQQVTLRCSPKSGHDTVSWYQQALGQGPQFIFQYYEEEERQRGNFPDRFSGHQFPNYSSELNVNALLLGDSALYLCASSSLRTGGQPQHFGDGTRLSIL.